This TCR beta chain was captured in a study of cytomegalovirus exposure and HLA in healthy donors. Vbeta (60) and Jbeta (13) primers were used in the PCR. TCRdb's copy holds only in-frame clones and misses some; the assay was immunoSEQ multiplex PCR. The table shows under 200,000 clones, with 65% to 80% occurring only once. Germline V lookup: CDR1 PRHDT, CDR2 FYEKMQ (reference sequence). Germline trimming cut 5 bases from V and 2 bases from J; bases unmatched to any gene: 4. This CDR3 region has 14 residues. General observations from the study: In a later analysis, TCR beta V- and J-gene trimming was associated with a missense DCLRE1C variant. In a later analysis, common viral pathogens appeared linked to several of the most significant clusters. Prior analysis indicated that the majority of TCR beta V segments exhibited productivity approximately 87% or approximately 30% of the time.

Each of the donors was a healthy bone marrow donor. Worth noting for this clone: The antigen remains undetermined.

The sample comprised PBMCs. The sequence derives from a woman between 40 and 55 years old in good health and CMV-seronegative. The gene calls are TRBV13 and TRBJ2-7; 9 nucleotides match TRBD1. The CDR3 loop is CASSGDRETYEQYF. CDR3 DNA sequence: TGTGCCAGCAGCGGGGACAGGGAAACCTACGAGCAGTACTTC.